Presented here are 24 T cell receptor beta chains from one specimen sequenced in a study of OX40 agonist ivuxolimab in advanced cancers. Sequencing was performed with immunoSEQ multiplex PCR; in TCRdb, only in-frame clones are kept and a portion is missing. Counted here are 66,000 or so clones, around 87% occurring once; the ten biggest clones make up 2% to 2.5%. The sequences come from CD4+ or CD8+ T cells sorted from blood, collected in a trial of the OX40 agonist ivuxolimab. The receptors come from an adult with an advanced solid tumor such as melanoma, head and neck, liver or kidney cancer.

J is TRBJ2-5 and V is TRBV7-6; TRBD2 agrees at 13 bases. CDR1 is SGHVS and CDR2 is FNYEAQ in the germline V gene. The CDR3 totals 13 residues. Germline trimming cut 6 bases from V and 5 bases from J; bases unmatched to any gene: 0. The CDR3 protein is CASRLAGGETQYF. For the CDR3, the DNA is TGTGCCAGCAGACTAGCGGGAGGGGAGACCCAGTACTTC. Using reference TRBV7-6 and TRBJ2-5 for the parts outside the CDR3, the full variable domain is GAGVSQSPRYKVTKRGQDVALRCDPISGHVSLYWYRQALGQGPEFLTYFNYEAQQDKSGLPNDRFSAERPEGSISTLTIQRTEQRDSAMYRCASRLAGGETQYFGPGTRLLVL.

This chain uses TRBV7-2 with TRBJ2-1, with D uncertain. The V and J ends lost 5 bases and 4 bases respectively, with 12 bases between them. This CDR3 is 14 amino acids long. Germline lookup yields CDR1 SGHTA and CDR2 FQGNSA. The CDR3 region is CASSPRMGYNEQFF. CDR3 coding DNA: TGTGCCAGCAGCCCTAGGATGGGTTACAATGAGCAGTTCTTC.

This chain connects TRBV10-3 to TRBJ1-1, with D maybe TRBD1 (6 bases). V was trimmed by 3 bases and J by 7 bases, leaving 15 bases between them. The CDR3 is 14 residues long. CDR1 ENHRY and CDR2 SYGVKD come from the germline V gene. CDR3 bases: TGTGCCATCAGTGAACCTGGACAGACCTATGAAGCTTTCTTT. This gives the protein CAISEPGQTYEAFF.

The V and J genes are TRBV11-2 and TRBJ1-1; D uncertain. This CDR3 contains 13 residues. Trimming cost V 1 base and J 1 base, with 4 bases left between them. The germline gives CDR1 SGHAT, CDR2 FQNNGV. The CDR3 sequence is CASSLARNTEAFF. DNA of the CDR3: TGTGCCAGCAGCTTAGCTAGGAACACTGAAGCTTTCTTT. The full variable domain, rest sourced from reference TRBV11-2 and TRBJ1-1, is EAGVAQSPRYKIIEKRQSVAFWCNPISGHATLYWYQQILGQGPKLLIQFQNNGVVDDSQLPKDRFSAERLKGVDSTLKIQPAKLEDSAVYLCASSLARNTEAFFGQGTRLTVV.

V and J are TRBV18 and TRBJ1-1; perhaps TRBD1 as D (5 bases). From germline, CDR1 is KGHSH and CDR2 LQKENI. V was shortened by 5 bases and J by 5 bases, with 9 bases between the two germline ends. This CDR3 has 12 residues. The CDR3 spells CASSRKGTEAFF. The CDR3 nucleotides are TGTGCCAGCTCAAGAAAGGGGACTGAAGCTTTCTTT. Looking up the rest from reference TRBV18 and TRBJ1-1 gives the full variable domain: NAGVMQNPRHLVRRRGQEARLRCSPMKGHSHVYWYRQLPEEGLKFMVYLQKENIIDESGMPKERFSAEFPKEGPSILRIQQVVRGDSAAYFCASSRKGTEAFFGQGTRLTVV.

V usage is TRBV7-3 and J usage is TRBJ1-6, with D maybe TRBD1 (5 bases). With 5 bases removed from V and 8 bases from J, the gap between germline ends came to 16 bases. Germline V gene lookup returns CDR1 SGHTA and CDR2 FQGTGA. This CDR3 comprises 15 residues. This CDR3 reads CASSKGPGTYSPLHF. The CDR3 DNA reads TGTGCCAGCAGCAAGGGACCAGGGACGTATTCACCCCTCCACTTT.

V is TRBV7-3 and J is TRBJ1-6; no firm D call. This CDR3 comprises 15 residues. The V end was cut by 5 bases, the J end by 0 bases, with 8 bases between. Germline V gene sequence: CDR1 SGHTA, CDR2 FQGTGA. The CDR3 sequence is CASSERSSYNSPLHF. CDR3 coding DNA: TGTGCCAGCAGCGAACGGAGCTCCTATAATTCACCCCTCCACTTT.

V gene TRBV28 combines with J gene TRBJ1-5; D not resolved. Germline CDR1 and CDR2: MDHEN and SYDVKM. V lost 1 base and J 3 bases, leaving 10 bases between the germline ends. CDR3 length: 15 residues. The CDR3 nucleotides read TGTGCCAGCAGTTTATTGCAGGACTTCAATCAGCCCCAGCATTTT. Amino acid sequence: CASSLLQDFNQPQHF.

The chain combines TRBV2 with TRBJ2-2; tentatively, D is TRBD2 (5 bases). This CDR3 is built from 15 residues. The germline gives CDR1 SNHLY, CDR2 FYNNEI. Trimming stripped 2 bases from V and 6 bases from J, with 13 bases between. The CDR3 here is CASSERGRDSGELFF. The CDR3 DNA sequence: TGTGCCAGCAGTGAACGGGGTCGTGACTCCGGGGAGCTGTTTTTT.

The J gene is TRBJ2-1, the V gene TRBV28; D remains ambiguous. The CDR3 is 13 residues long. Per germline, CDR1 MDHEN and CDR2 SYDVKM. V was clipped by 7 bases and J by 3 bases, with 10 bases between them. CDR3: CASKGQDYNEQFF. The CDR3 bases are TGTGCCAGCAAAGGGCAGGACTACAATGAGCAGTTCTTC.

The CDR3, as DNA: TGTGCCAGCAAAGGCCCCCCAGGGGGGGCTGGGGCCAACGTCCTGACTTTC. It translates to CASKGPPGGAGANVLTF. The gene calls are TRBV28 and TRBJ2-6; D is possibly TRBD1 or TRBD2 (7 bases each). Trimming removed 7 bases at V and 2 bases at J, with 18 bases between. The length of the CDR3 is 17 residues. Germline V gene sequence: CDR1 MDHEN, CDR2 SYDVKM. The complete variable domain, with remaining parts taken from reference TRBV28 and TRBJ2-6, reads DVKVTQSSRYLVKRTGEKVFLECVQDMDHENMFWYRQDPGLGLRLIYFSYDVKMKEKGDIPEGYSVSREKKERFSLILESASTNQTSMYLCASKGPPGGAGANVLTFGAGSRLTVL.

This clone appeared a single time. The V gene is TRBV11-2, the J gene TRBJ1-6; D is perhaps TRBD1 (5 bases). The germline V gene encodes CDR1 SGHAT and CDR2 FQNNGV. CDR3 length: 16 amino acids. Trimming took off 5 bases at V and 0 bases at J, with 11 bases between the two ends. CDR3 loop: CASSPQGASYNSPLHF. As DNA, the CDR3 is TGTGCCAGCAGCCCCCAAGGGGCCTCCTATAATTCACCCCTCCACTTT. Together with reference TRBV11-2 and TRBJ1-6, the CDR3 gives the full variable domain: EAGVAQSPRYKIIEKRQSVAFWCNPISGHATLYWYQQILGQGPKLLIQFQNNGVVDDSQLPKDRFSAERLKGVDSTLKIQPAKLEDSAVYLCASSPQGASYNSPLHFGNGTRLTVT.

V is TRBV5-1 and J is TRBJ2-5, with a tentative D call TRBD2 (6 bases). V lost 0 bases, J lost 2 bases, and 11 bases lay in between. The CDR3 length is 15 residues. Germline-derived CDR1 and CDR2 are SGHRS and YFSETQ. The CDR3 nucleotides are TGCGCCAGCAGCTTGGCGGGACTCACGCAAGAGACCCAGTACTTC. Its translation: CASSLAGLTQETQYF.

This clone was observed once. The chain employs TRBV10-3 and TRBJ2-1; 10 bases line up with TRBD2. There are 15 residues in the CDR3. Per the germline V gene, CDR1 is ENHRY and CDR2 is SYGVKD. Germline trimming cut 3 bases from V and 6 bases from J; bases unmatched to any gene: 5. CDR3 bases: TGTGCCATCAGTGATTCTGGACTAGCGGTCAATGAGCAGTTCTTC. Protein product: CAISDSGLAVNEQFF.

This clone occurred once. The V gene is TRBV28, the J gene TRBJ2-1; 15 bases are a match to TRBD2. Losses at the gene ends were 6 bases for V and 12 bases for J; bases not matched to a gene: 12. Germline values: CDR1 MDHEN, CDR2 SYDVKM. The CDR3 is 16 residues long. CDR3 region: CASSFLGLAGGSSQFF. DNA for the CDR3: TGTGCCAGCAGCTTCCTTGGACTAGCGGGAGGGAGTTCGCAGTTCTTC.

The J gene is TRBJ1-5, the V gene TRBV11-2; D not certain. Germline assignment: CDR1 SGHAT and CDR2 FQNNGV. Trimming removed 1 base at V and 1 base at J, with 11 bases between. The length of the CDR3 is 16 residues. DNA for the CDR3: TGTGCCAGCAGCTTAGGCGGTAGAAGGAGCAATCAGCCCCAGCATTTT. Translated: CASSLGGRRSNQPQHF.

The chain has TRBV9 and TRBJ2-7, with 7 bases aligning to TRBD2. This CDR3 contains 16 residues. J gave up 6 bases and V 0 bases, and 12 bases lay outside the gene matches. Per germline, CDR1 SGDLS and CDR2 YYNGEE. CDR3 nucleotide sequence: TGTGCCAGCAGCGTAGAGAGTGGGGGGGAAGCCGCCGAGCAGTACTTC. This translates into CASSVESGGEAAEQYF.

This chain joins TRBV19 and TRBJ2-6; weak D call: TRBD1 (5 bases). Germline-derived CDR1 and CDR2 are LNHDA and SQIVND (reference sequence). The CDR3 runs to 18 residues. The ends were cut back, 5 bases at V and 0 bases at J, with 17 bases in the middle. CDR3 residues: CASSSRTPTVSGANVLTF. The CDR3 coding sequence is TGTGCCAGTAGTTCCCGGACACCTACAGTCTCTGGGGCCAACGTCCTGACTTTC. Full variable domain (missing parts from reference TRBV19 and TRBJ2-6): DGGITQSPKYLFRKEGQNVTLSCEQNLNHDAMYWYRQDPGQGLRLIYYSQIVNDFQKGDIAEGYSVSREKKESFPLTVTSAQKNPTAFYLCASSSRTPTVSGANVLTFGAGSRLTVL.

The chain couples TRBV2 to TRBJ2-4; D is possibly TRBD1 (6 bases). Germline assignment: CDR1 SNHLY and CDR2 FYNNEI. The CDR3 length is 15 residues. Trimming removed 2 bases at V and 10 bases at J, with 18 bases between. CDR3 nucleotide sequence: TGTGCCAGCAGTGAACAAACGGACAGAGTTCAGATTCAGTACTTC. This gives the protein CASSEQTDRVQIQYF.

The chain couples TRBV28 to TRBJ2-1; D perhaps matches TRBD2 (7 bases). The ends were cut back, 3 bases at V and 8 bases at J, with 14 bases in the middle. Germline V gene data show CDR1 as MDHEN and CDR2 as SYDVKM. There are 14 residues in the CDR3. In nucleotides, the CDR3 is TGTGCCAGCAGTTTCCGCACAGGGAGGGATGAGCAGTTCTTC. Protein: CASSFRTGRDEQFF.

CDR3 DNA sequence: TGTGCCAGTAGTATAATCTGGAGCTTAACGTCTTACGAGCAGTACTTC. Its protein product is CASSIIWSLTSYEQYF. The chain is built from TRBV19 and TRBJ2-7; the D is unclear. Germline assignment: CDR1 LNHDA and CDR2 SQIVND (reference sequence). The CDR3 is made up of 16 amino acids. Trimming left V 2 bases short and J 4 bases short, with 18 bases between.

This clone turned up a few times. The rearrangement joins TRBV6-1 to TRBJ1-1; D possibly corresponds to TRBD1 (6 bases). The CDR3 contains 16 residues. Per germline, CDR1 MNHNS and CDR2 SASEGT. The V end lost 2 bases, the J end lost 1 base, and 14 bases lay between the germline ends. The CDR3 protein is CASSEFHTGRNTEAFF. The CDR3 nucleotides read TGTGCCAGCAGTGAATTCCATACAGGGAGGAACACTGAAGCTTTCTTT.

J is TRBJ1-3 and V is TRBV7-9; TRBD1 is a possible D gene (6 bases). Trimming left V 5 bases short and J 0 bases short, with 11 bases between. In germline, CDR1 is SEHNR, CDR2 FQNEAQ (reference sequence). The CDR3 consists of 15 residues. The CDR3 sequence is CASSPRTVSGNTIYF. In DNA, the CDR3 is TGTGCCAGCAGCCCCCGGACAGTCTCTGGAAACACCATATATTTT.

This rearrangement joins TRBV6-6 to TRBJ2-7; D is ambiguous. The CDR3 length is 12 residues. Trimming left V 4 bases short and J 1 base short, with 5 bases between. Germline assignment: CDR1 MNHNY and CDR2 SVGAGI (reference sequence). CDR3 DNA: TGTGCCAGCAGTTCCCCTTCCTACGAGCAGTACTTC. It is translated as CASSSPSYEQYF.